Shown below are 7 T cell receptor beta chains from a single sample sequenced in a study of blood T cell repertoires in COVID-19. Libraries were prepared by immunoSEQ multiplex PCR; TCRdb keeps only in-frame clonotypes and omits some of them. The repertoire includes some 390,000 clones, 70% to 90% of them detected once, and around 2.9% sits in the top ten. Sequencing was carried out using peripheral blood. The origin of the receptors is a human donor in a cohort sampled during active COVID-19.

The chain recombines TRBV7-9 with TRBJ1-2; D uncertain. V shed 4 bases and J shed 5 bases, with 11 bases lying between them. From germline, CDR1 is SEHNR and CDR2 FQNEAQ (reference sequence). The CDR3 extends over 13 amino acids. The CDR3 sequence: CASSSRRDYGYTF. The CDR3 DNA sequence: TGTGCCAGCAGCTCACGGCGGGATTATGGCTACACCTTC.

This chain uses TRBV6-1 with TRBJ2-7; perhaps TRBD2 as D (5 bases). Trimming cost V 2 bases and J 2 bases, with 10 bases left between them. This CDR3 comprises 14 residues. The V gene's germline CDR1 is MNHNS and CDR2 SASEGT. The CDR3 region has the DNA TGTGCCAGCAGTGAAAGGAGGAAGACCTACGAGCAGTACTTC. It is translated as CASSERRKTYEQYF.

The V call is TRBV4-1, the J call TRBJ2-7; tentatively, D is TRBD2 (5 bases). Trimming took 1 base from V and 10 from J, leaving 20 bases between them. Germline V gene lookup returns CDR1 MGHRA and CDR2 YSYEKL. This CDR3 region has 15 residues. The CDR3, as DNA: TGCGCCAGCAGCCAAGGGGGAGAACTCCGAAGCGGCCAGTACTTC. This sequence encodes CASSQGGELRSGQYF.

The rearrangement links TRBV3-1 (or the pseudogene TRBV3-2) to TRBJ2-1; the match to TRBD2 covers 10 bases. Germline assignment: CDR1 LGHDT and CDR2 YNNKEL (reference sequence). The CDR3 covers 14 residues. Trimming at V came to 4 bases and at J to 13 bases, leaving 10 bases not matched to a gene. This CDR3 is CASSLNAAGGVQFF. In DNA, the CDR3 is TGTGCCAGCAGCCTTAACGCAGCGGGGGGGGTTCAGTTCTTC.

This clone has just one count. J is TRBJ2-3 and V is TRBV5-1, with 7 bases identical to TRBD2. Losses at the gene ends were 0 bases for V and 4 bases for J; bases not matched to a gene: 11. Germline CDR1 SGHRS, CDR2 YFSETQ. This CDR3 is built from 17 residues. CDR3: CASSLVAAGPFPDTQYF. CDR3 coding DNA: TGCGCCAGCAGCTTGGTGGCAGCGGGACCGTTCCCAGATACGCAGTATTTT.

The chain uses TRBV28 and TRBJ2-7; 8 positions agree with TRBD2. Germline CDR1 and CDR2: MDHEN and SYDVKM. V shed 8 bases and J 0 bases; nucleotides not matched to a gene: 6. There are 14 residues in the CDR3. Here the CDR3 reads CASRGGTASYEQYF. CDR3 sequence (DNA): TGTGCCAGCCGCGGGGGGACGGCCTCCTACGAGCAGTACTTC.

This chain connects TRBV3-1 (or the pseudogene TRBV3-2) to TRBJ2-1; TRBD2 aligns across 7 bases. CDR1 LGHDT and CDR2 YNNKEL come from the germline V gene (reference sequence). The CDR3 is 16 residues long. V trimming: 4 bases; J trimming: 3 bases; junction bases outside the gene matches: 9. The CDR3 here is CASSPLGERDYNEQFF. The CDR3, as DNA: TGTGCCAGCAGCCCATTGGGAGAGCGGGACTACAATGAGCAGTTCTTC.